A single sample is the source of the 20 T cell receptor beta chains below, sequenced in a study of T-cell memory formation after mild COVID-19. Using its own MiXCR run on the 5' RACE reads, TCRdb lists one record per CDR3 protein. The profile covers around 200,000 distinct CDR3 sequences, with 15% to 20% appearing a single time and roughly 3.7% taken by the ten largest. Sequenced material: PBMCs or a T cell subset sorted from them (not recorded which). The receptors stem from a man younger than 30 who had mild COVID-19 (a few samples of this study predate the infection). Cell type and time point are not known.

This chain joins TRBV24-1 and TRBJ2-5; D call uncertain. Germline assignment: CDR1 KGHDR and CDR2 SFDVKD. The CDR3 is made up of 11 amino acids. The ends were cut back, 9 bases at V and 3 bases at J, with 7 bases in the middle. The CDR3, as DNA: TGTGCCACCCCTAGAGAAGAGACCCAGTACTTC. Translation: CATPREETQYF.

The V and J genes are TRBV7-2 and TRBJ2-3, with 8 bases matching TRBD2. With V trimmed by 4 bases and J by 4 bases, 10 bases remained unmatched. The germline gives CDR1 SGHTA, CDR2 FQGNSA. There are 16 residues in the CDR3. The CDR3 DNA sequence: TGTGCCAGCAGCTCCCCCGGGGGGGGCCTTGCAGATACGCAGTATTTT. It encodes CASSSPGGGLADTQYF. The whole variable domain, remainder taken from reference TRBV7-2 and TRBJ2-3, is GAGVSQSPSNKVTEKGKDVELRCDPISGHTALYWYRQSLGQGLEFLIYFQGNSAPDKSGLPSDRFSAERTGGSVSTLTIQRTQQEDSAVYLCASSSPGGGLADTQYFGPGTRLTVL.

This clonotype has just a few counts. This chain uses TRBV28 with TRBJ2-2, with a tentative D call TRBD1 (6 bases). V was shortened by 2 bases and J by 12 bases, with 10 bases between the two germline ends. Per the germline V gene, CDR1 is MDHEN and CDR2 is SYDVKM. The CDR3 is 12 residues long. The CDR3 here is CASSLGGQKLFF. CDR3 nucleotide sequence: TGTGCCAGCAGTTTAGGGGGCCAAAAGCTGTTTTTT.

This clonotype was detected only a few times. The V gene is TRBV7-2, the J gene TRBJ1-2, with a tentative D call TRBD1 (5 bases). In germline, CDR1 is SGHTA, CDR2 FQGNSA. V was clipped by 1 base and J by 3 bases, with 9 bases between them. The length of the CDR3 is 14 residues. In DNA form, the CDR3 reads TGTGCCAGCAGCTTAGAAACCAGGGACTATGGCTACACCTTC. Amino acids: CASSLETRDYGYTF.

The chain carries TRBV5-1 and TRBJ1-5; 10 bases match TRBD1. The V and J ends lost 3 bases and 5 bases, in that order; junction bases with no gene match: 8. Germline-derived CDR1 and CDR2 are SGHRS and YFSETQ. The CDR3 extends over 16 amino acids. The CDR3 nucleotides are TGCGCCAGCAGCTATGGGGACAGGGGTGGGGATCAGCCCCAGCATTTT. Its protein is CASSYGDRGGDQPQHF.

The rearrangement uses TRBV5-1 and TRBJ2-7, with D unclear. CDR1 and CDR2 from the germline V gene are SGHRS and YFSETQ. The CDR3 extends over 14 amino acids. The V and J ends lost 0 bases and 5 bases respectively, with 12 bases between them. CDR3 protein: CASSLDPGLNEQYF. CDR3 coding DNA: TGCGCCAGCAGCTTGGACCCCGGGTTAAACGAGCAGTACTTC.

This clonotype has only a few counts. V gene TRBV15 combines with J gene TRBJ2-3; D is unresolved. The germline gives CDR1 LNHNV, CDR2 YYDKDF (reference sequence). The CDR3 contains 14 residues. V was shortened by 0 bases and J by 4 bases, with 8 bases between the two germline ends. CDR3 sequence reads: CATSREEWADTQYF. CDR3 nucleotides: TGTGCCACCAGCAGAGAAGAGTGGGCAGATACGCAGTATTTT.

This clonotype was counted a few times. The chain links TRBV7-2 to TRBJ2-7, with D maybe TRBD1 (5 bases). Germline CDR1 and CDR2: SGHTA and FQGNSA. The CDR3 is 15 residues long. Between the trimmed V and J ends, which lost 0 bases and 0 bases, there was a span of 9 bases. The CDR3 coding sequence is TGTGCCAGCAGCTTAGCTGTGGACATCTCCTACGAGCAGTACTTC. This translates into CASSLAVDISYEQYF. The variable domain in full, completed from reference TRBV7-2 and TRBJ2-7, reads GAGVSQSPSNKVTEKGKDVELRCDPISGHTALYWYRQSLGQGLEFLIYFQGNSAPDKSGLPSDRFSAERTGGSVSTLTIQRTQQEDSAVYLCASSLAVDISYEQYFGPGTRLTVT.

This clonotype was observed a handful of times. The rearrangement uses TRBV4-1 and TRBJ1-4; perhaps TRBD1 as D (5 bases). V was pared by 2 bases and J by 7 bases, with 8 bases between. The CDR3 consists of 13 residues. Per the germline V gene, CDR1 is MGHRA and CDR2 is YSYEKL. The CDR3 DNA reads TGCGCCAGCAGCCAACAGAGGGGTGAAAAACTGTTTTTT. The encoded protein is CASSQQRGEKLFF.

The CDR3 region is CSARRPQGMNTEAFF. The DNA for the CDR3 is TGCAGTGCCCGAAGACCACAGGGTATGAACACTGAAGCTTTCTTT. The rearrangement links TRBV20-1 to TRBJ1-1, with a possible D match to TRBD1 (6 bases). In germline, CDR1 is DFQATT, CDR2 SNEGSKA (reference sequence). CDR3 size: 15 residues. Trimming removed 6 bases at V and 0 bases at J, with 17 bases between.

The V and J genes are TRBV5-6 and TRBJ1-3; D not resolved. The CDR3 has 15 amino acids. The V end lost 0 bases, the J end lost 1 base, and 8 bases lay between the germline ends. Germline CDR1 reads SGHDT; CDR2 reads YYEEEE. As DNA, the CDR3 is TGTGCCAGCAGCTTGGCTCCAGTTTCTGGAAACACCATATATTTT. It encodes CASSLAPVSGNTIYF.

The chain uses TRBV7-9 and TRBJ1-2; no definite D call. The CDR3 covers 12 residues. Germline V CDR1 and CDR2: SEHNR, FQNEAQ (reference sequence). Trimming took off 7 bases at V and 3 bases at J, with 9 bases between the two ends. CDR3 coding DNA: TGTGCCAGCACCCCCGTAGACTATGGCTACACCTTC. Protein product: CASTPVDYGYTF.

The sample holds a few counts of this clonotype. The CDR3 DNA reads TGTGCCAGCAGCTTAGAAGTTAGCGGGGGAGAGCAGTACTTC. Translation: CASSLEVSGGEQYF. This rearrangement joins TRBV7-6 to TRBJ2-7; 9 bases are a match to TRBD2. The CDR3 has 14 residues. V was clipped by 1 base and J by 7 bases; unmatched bases: 5. The germline CDR1 and CDR2 sequences are SGHVS and FNYEAQ.

The chain recombines TRBV29-1 with TRBJ1-3; D is ambiguous. The CDR3 consists of 12 residues. Germline CDR1 and CDR2: SQVTM and ANQGSEA. V shed 0 bases and J shed 3 bases, with 3 bases lying between them. CDR3 in amino acids: CSVEEGGNTIYF. CDR3 DNA: TGCAGCGTTGAAGAGGGTGGAAACACCATATATTTT.

This chain joins TRBV6-5 and TRBJ2-2, with TRBD1 matching 9 bases. Unmatched junction bases numbered 10, after V lost 0 bases and J lost 5 bases. This CDR3 is 18 amino acids long. Germline V lookup: CDR1 MNHEY, CDR2 SVGAGI. The CDR3 sequence: CASSYSFNLGTGTGELFF. CDR3 sequence (DNA): TGTGCCAGCAGTTACTCGTTTAATCTAGGGACAGGGACCGGGGAGCTGTTTTTT.

This rearrangement joins TRBV5-5 to TRBJ1-5, with TRBD1 as a possible D gene (5 bases). CDR3 length: 15 residues. V lost 4 bases and J 0 bases, leaving 11 bases between the germline ends. CDR1 and CDR2 (germline): SGHKS, YYEKEE (reference sequence). For the CDR3, the DNA is TGTGCCAGCAGCCAGGACATCCTTAGCAATCAGCCCCAGCATTTT. This encodes CASSQDILSNQPQHF. The entire variable domain, with the rest obtained from reference TRBV5-5 and TRBJ1-5, is as follows: DAGVTQSPTHLIKTRGQQVTLRCSPISGHKSVSWYQQVLGQGPQFIFQYYEKEERGRGNFPDRFSARQFPNYSSELNVNALLLGDSALYLCASSQDILSNQPQHFGDGTRLSIL.

A remark on this clonotype: Germline is not matched at one junction end, which may reflect a read error. The V call is TRBV2, the J call TRBJ2-5; D could derive from TRBD1 or TRBD2 (5 bases each). The CDR3 has 13 residues. The germline gives CDR1 SNHLY, CDR2 FYNNEI. In DNA, the CDR3 is TGTGCCTGCGCTAACGAAGCCGGGGCCTTACAACCCTTC. Translation gives CACANEAGALQPF.

The gene calls are TRBV27 and TRBJ2-3; no definite D call. The V and J ends lost 5 bases and 7 bases respectively, with 10 bases between them. This CDR3 has 12 residues. Germline assignment: CDR1 MNHEY and CDR2 SMNVEV (reference sequence). CDR3 nucleotides: TGTGCCAGCAGTGGACCATCCTATACGCAGTATTTT. Protein sequence: CASSGPSYTQYF.

This clonotype was found a few times. The chain recombines TRBV6-2 or TRBV6-3 with TRBJ2-7; D may be TRBD2 (5 bases). CDR1 is MNHEY and CDR2 is SVGEGT in the germline V gene. V was pared by 6 bases and J by 0 bases, with 27 bases between. The CDR3 is 19 amino acids. CDR3 region: CASSTGPNRVRELSYEQYF. The CDR3 DNA follows: TGTGCCAGCAGCACCGGGCCAAATAGGGTGAGGGAACTCTCCTACGAGCAGTACTTC.

The V and J genes are TRBV7-2 and TRBJ2-1; no reliable D call. Germline V gene lookup returns CDR1 SGHTA and CDR2 FQGNSA. Trimming removed 0 bases from V and 5 bases from J, with 11 bases in between. The CDR3 runs to 15 residues. The CDR3 loop is CASSLALTQNNEQFF. The DNA for the CDR3 is TGTGCCAGCAGCTTAGCCTTGACACAAAACAATGAGCAGTTCTTC.